These 23 T cell receptor beta chains were all obtained from the same sample, sequenced in a study of technical replicates of blood from a handful of donors. Sequenced by immunoSEQ multiplex PCR; TCRdb stores in-frame clones only, minus some. The table records 70,000 to 95,000 clones, 95% of them present only once. The source material was T cells isolated from PBMCs. These receptors were obtained from a human donor in good health.

This clone turned up a few times. The genes are TRBV5-5 and TRBJ2-4; D is possibly TRBD2 (6 bases). CDR1 SGHKS and CDR2 YYEKEE come from the germline V gene (reference sequence). V lost 6 bases and J 6 bases, leaving 25 bases between the germline ends. The CDR3 consists of 17 residues. The CDR3 here is CASNLGGLSGVGNIQYF. CDR3 coding DNA: TGTGCCAGCAACCTGGGGGGTCTCTCGGGAGTGGGAAACATTCAGTACTTC.

The rearrangement joins TRBV6-1 to TRBJ2-7; 7 nucleotides match TRBD2. The CDR3 is made up of 15 amino acids. Germline V gene sequence: CDR1 MNHNS, CDR2 SASEGT. V dropped 6 bases and J dropped 4; count of bases not matched to a gene: 12. DNA of the CDR3: TGTGCCAGCAGACAATCGAGGGTGGGACTATACGAGCAGTACTTC. Translating it yields CASRQSRVGLYEQYF.

CDR3 amino acids: CATSRDGNTEAFF. The DNA of the CDR3 is TGTGCCACCAGCAGAGACGGGAACACTGAAGCTTTCTTT. This rearrangement joins TRBV15 to TRBJ1-1; D unresolved. Germline CDR1 and CDR2: LNHNV and YYDKDF (reference sequence). There are 13 residues in the CDR3. V was trimmed by 0 bases and J by 1 base, leaving 3 bases between them.

The J gene is TRBJ2-2, the V gene TRBV5-4; 7 nucleotides align to TRBD1. V shed 4 bases, J shed 0 bases, and the junction held 3 bases outside the gene matches. Germline V gene sequence: CDR1 SGHNT, CDR2 YYREEE (reference sequence). The CDR3 contains 15 residues. The CDR3 DNA is TGTGCCAGCAGCCTCGGGACAGCGAACACCGGGGAGCTGTTTTTT. As protein: CASSLGTANTGELFF.

The CDR3 loop is CASSSQTTGGKGYTF. In DNA, the CDR3 is TGTGCCAGCAGTTCCCAGACGACAGGGGGTAAGGGCTACACCTTC. V and J are TRBV28 and TRBJ1-2, with TRBD1 matching 9 bases. Per the germline V gene, CDR1 is MDHEN and CDR2 is SYDVKM. This CDR3 comprises 15 residues. With V trimmed by 4 bases and J by 8 bases, 11 bases remained unmatched.

This clone was seen just once. The CDR3 is CSVEDRAAETQYF. As DNA, the CDR3 is TGCAGCGTTGAAGATCGTGCGGCAGAGACCCAGTACTTC. The chain uses TRBV29-1 and TRBJ2-5; D not certain. The CDR3 runs to 13 residues. Deletions cut 0 bases from V and 4 bases from J, with 9 bases between. Germline V gene lookup returns CDR1 SQVTM and CDR2 ANQGSEA.

The chain is built from TRBV28 and TRBJ2-7; 9 bases match TRBD2. Germline lookup yields CDR1 MDHEN and CDR2 SYDVKM. The V and J ends lost 2 bases and 3 bases, in that order; junction bases with no gene match: 8. This CDR3 is built from 16 residues. The CDR3 reads CASSLIGLAQDYEQYF. The CDR3 coding sequence is TGTGCCAGCAGTTTAATCGGACTAGCGCAAGACTACGAGCAGTACTTC. Based on the CDR3 plus reference TRBV28 and TRBJ2-7, the full variable domain is DVKVTQSSRYLVKRTGEKVFLECVQDMDHENMFWYRQDPGLGLRLIYFSYDVKMKEKGDIPEGYSVSREKKERFSLILESASTNQTSMYLCASSLIGLAQDYEQYFGPGTRLTVT.

The V gene is TRBV10-2, the J gene TRBJ1-1; TRBD1 aligns across 9 bases. Trimming at V came to 5 bases and at J to 7 bases, leaving 5 bases not matched to a gene. Germline V CDR1 and CDR2: WSHSY, SAAADI. The CDR3 runs 13 residues. CDR3 DNA: TGCGCCAGCAGTAGACAGGGGGAGGGTGAAGCTTTCTTT. Protein: CASSRQGEGEAFF.

The count of this clone is one. The genes are TRBV4-1 and TRBJ1-5; TRBD1 is a possible D gene (5 bases). The germline V gene encodes CDR1 MGHRA and CDR2 YSYEKL. The CDR3 runs to 15 residues. V gave up 1 base and J gave up 6 bases, with 13 bases separating them. The CDR3 nucleotides are TGCGCCAGCAGCCAAGGAGGAGGGGATTTTCAGCCCCAGCATTTT. Protein: CASSQGGGDFQPQHF.

V usage is TRBV4-1 and J usage is TRBJ2-7, with 10 positions matching TRBD2. The germline gives CDR1 MGHRA, CDR2 YSYEKL. This CDR3 is 17 amino acids long. Unmatched junction bases numbered 8, after V lost 0 bases and J lost 3 bases. The CDR3 DNA reads TGCGCCAGCAGCCAAGAATTGGTGCTAGCGGGGGTCTACGAGCAGTACTTC. Protein sequence: CASSQELVLAGVYEQYF.

This clone was counted between two and nine times. This chain links TRBV29-1 with TRBJ1-4; no reliable D call. Per the germline V gene, CDR1 is SQVTM and CDR2 is ANQGSEA. This CDR3 has 12 residues. V shed 4 bases and J shed 2 bases, with 5 bases lying between them. CDR3 nucleotides: TGCAGCGTTGGGGCGACTAATGAAAAACTGTTTTTT. Its protein product is CSVGATNEKLFF.

This chain uses TRBV25-1 with TRBJ2-5, with a possible D match to TRBD1 (7 bases). V lost 4 bases, J lost 4 bases, and 16 bases lay in between. The CDR3 length is 15 residues. Germline-derived CDR1 and CDR2 are MGHDK and SYGVNS. The CDR3, as DNA: TGTGCCAGCAGTGGTGCGGGGAAGGGGGCAGAGACCCAGTACTTC. Protein product: CASSGAGKGAETQYF.

The chain recombines TRBV6-6 with TRBJ1-3, with D possibly TRBD1 on 5 matching bases. The germline CDR1 and CDR2 sequences are MNHNY and SVGAGI (reference sequence). The germline V and J ends were trimmed by 7 bases and 0 bases, with 16 bases remaining between them. The CDR3 is made up of 16 amino acids. The CDR3 DNA sequence: TGTGCCAGCAAGGGGTCTAACGGGCACTCTGGAAACACCATATATTTT. Protein product: CASKGSNGHSGNTIYF.

The chain employs TRBV2 and TRBJ2-5; 7 bases agree with TRBD1. This CDR3 has 13 amino acids. V was pared by 8 bases and J by 9 bases, with 12 bases of the junction left unmatched. Germline V gene data show CDR1 as SNHLY and CDR2 as FYNNEI. CDR3 residues: CASGKTGPGAQYF. The CDR3 nucleotides read TGTGCCAGCGGAAAGACAGGGCCAGGGGCCCAGTACTTC.

This chain connects TRBV28 to TRBJ1-2, with D possibly being TRBD1 (5 bases). The CDR3 has 16 residues. V lost 6 bases and J lost 2, with 19 bases in between. Germline assignment: CDR1 MDHEN and CDR2 SYDVKM. CDR3 protein: CASSLTRGVGNYGYTF. Here the CDR3 DNA reads TGTGCCAGCAGCCTGACACGGGGGGTAGGAAACTATGGCTACACCTTC.

The chain recombines TRBV10-1 with TRBJ1-5; D unclear. The CDR3 length is 16 residues. Germline V lookup: CDR1 WNHNN, CDR2 SYGVQD (reference sequence). The V end was cut by 3 bases, the J end by 3 bases, with 15 bases between. CDR3 sequence (DNA): TGCGCCAGCAGTGACCGCCCGGGTGAACCCAATCAGCCCCAGCATTTT. Its protein product is CASSDRPGEPNQPQHF.

In this sample, this clone turned up a few times. The V gene is TRBV18, the J gene TRBJ2-3; D uncertain. Germline CDR1 and CDR2: KGHSH and LQKENI. The germline V and J ends were trimmed by 2 bases and 6 bases, with 15 bases remaining between them. This CDR3 has 15 residues. Here the CDR3 DNA reads TGTGCCAGCTCACCAATAACGGCCGCGAGGGATACGCAGTATTTT. As protein: CASSPITAARDTQYF.

This clone has just one count. The chain uses TRBV10-1 and TRBJ2-2; a possible D gene is TRBD1 (5 bases). Trimming left V 4 bases short and J 7 bases short, with 13 bases between. Germline CDR1 is WNHNN and CDR2 is SYGVQD (reference sequence). CDR3 size: 14 residues. CDR3 amino acids: CASSGPGKGGELFF. CDR3 coding DNA: TGCGCCAGCAGTGGCCCAGGGAAGGGCGGGGAGCTGTTTTTT.

The genes are TRBV7-9 and TRBJ2-1; weak D call: TRBD2 (5 bases). The CDR3 is 11 amino acids. Germline CDR1 is SEHNR and CDR2 is FQNEAQ (reference sequence). V was clipped by 1 base and J by 13 bases, with 8 bases between them. The CDR3 loop is CASSLVAPQFF. The CDR3 DNA follows: TGTGCCAGCAGCTTAGTAGCGCCCCAGTTCTTC.

The chain uses TRBV4-1 and TRBJ1-6; 12 nucleotides match TRBD1. V shed 3 bases and J 8 bases; nucleotides not matched to a gene: 8. The CDR3 spans 17 residues. Germline V gives CDR1 MGHRA, CDR2 YSYEKL. CDR3 sequence (DNA): TGCGCCAGCAGCCATCCCGGGACAGGGGGCCGAGATTCACCCCTCCACTTT. Encoded protein: CASSHPGTGGRDSPLHF.

The gene calls are TRBV5-1 and TRBJ1-2; D might be TRBD1 (6 bases). This CDR3 is built from 14 residues. The V end lost 4 bases, the J end lost 5 bases, and 15 bases lay between the germline ends. In germline, CDR1 is SGHRS, CDR2 YFSETQ. The CDR3 protein is CASSQDREIYGYTF. CDR3 sequence (DNA): TGCGCCAGCAGCCAGGACAGAGAAATTTATGGCTACACCTTC.

This clone was seen a few times. The chain has TRBV19 and TRBJ1-5; D gene ambiguous. CDR1 and CDR2 (germline): LNHDA, SQIVND (reference sequence). CDR3 length equals 14 residues. The V gene lost 5 bases and the J gene lost 6 bases, with 14 bases spanning the gap. CDR3: CASSVQSGSQPQHF. Here the CDR3 DNA reads TGTGCCAGTAGTGTCCAAAGCGGGTCTCAGCCCCAGCATTTT.

This rearrangement joins TRBV29-1 to TRBJ2-1; weak D call: TRBD2 (6 bases). V was trimmed by 4 bases and J by 5 bases, leaving 12 bases between them. Germline CDR1 SQVTM, CDR2 ANQGSEA. The CDR3 has 13 residues. CDR3 loop: CSVGGGPHNEQFF. The DNA of the CDR3 is TGCAGCGTTGGGGGAGGTCCGCACAATGAGCAGTTCTTC.